This T cell receptor (beta chain) appears in the sequencing data of a study of T cells in Graves' hyperthyroidism and ophthalmopathy. RNA transcripts were the template for amplifying TCR beta CDR3 regions. HTBI primers were employed in a first-round RT-PCR of the TCR CDR3. Using its own MiXCR run on the multiplex PCR reads, TCRdb lists one record per CDR3 protein. The sample yields hundreds of thousands of distinct CDR3 sequences, around 21% seen once. Ophthalmopathy patients showed a Clinical Activity Score of at least 3, NOSPECS grade of at least 4 and duration under 3 months. Exclusion criteria comprised uncontrolled infection, other autoimmune disease, pregnancy or lactation. From germline, CDR1 is LNHDA and CDR2 SQIVND (reference sequence). V lost 5 bases and J 0 bases, leaving 12 bases between the germline ends. The length of the CDR3 is 15 residues.

The sequencing sample was made of blood. The chain is built from TRBV19 and TRBJ2-3, with D uncertain. The receptor was derived from a man aged 25-45 years with Graves' ophthalmopathy. CDR3 region: CASSPYSYSTDTQYF. The CDR3 bases are TGTGCCAGTAGTCCCTATTCGTATAGCACAGATACGCAGTATTTT.